This T cell receptor (beta chain) was profiled in a study of shared clonotypes between healthy human individuals. Across the study: The cohort comprised a couple of women and a few men. Their ages spanned 18 to 49 years. Regarding the study as a whole: Generally, naive subsets (rather than memory subsets) showed larger estimated richness.

There are 15 residues in the CDR3. The germline gives CDR1 SNHLY, CDR2 FYNNEI. The V and J ends lost 3 bases and 1 base respectively, with 11 bases between them. Across several immunoSEQ plates, the genomic DNA of each subset was split evenly. The sorted-subset replicate PCRs were given 200 ng DNA, which is around 29,000 T cell genomes. The protocol was immunoSEQ multiplex PCR, while the TCRdb copy is restricted to in-frame clones and leaves out a portion. Among more than 2 million clones, approximately 95% were seen once, and the ten largest hold 0.9% to 1.4%. CD45RO-negative cells were positively selected for CCR7, leaving out terminally differentiated effector memory CD45RA+ cells. In regard to this clone: The antigen is undetermined.

Input material: naive CD8+ T cells sorted from blood. The receptor's source is a man between 18 and 29 years old in good health. The chain joins TRBV2 to TRBJ2-3; unclear D gene. The CDR3 region is CASSDEPPGTDTQYF. The CDR3 DNA reads as TGTGCCAGCAGTGACGAACCCCCGGGCACAGATACGCAGTATTTT.